The rows below give T cell receptor beta chains drawn from one sample of a study of identical twins. TCRdb re-called the 5' RACE reads through MiXCR, storing one row per CDR3 protein. The sample yields 300,000 to 400,000 distinct CDR3 sequences, roughly 9% seen once. The sample consisted of naive T cells sorted from blood. Receptor source: a woman between 45 and 60 years old in good health. Both conserved end residues are part of each CDR3.

V	J	CDR3
TRBV10-3	TRBJ2-7	CAISPTSGIYEQYF
TRBV12-3/TRBV12-4	TRBJ2-2	CASSLLEGGELFF
TRBV29-1	TRBJ1-1	CSARGTANTEAFF
TRBV20-1	TRBJ1-1	CSARQGNTEAFF
TRBV24-1	TRBJ2-1	CATSDWRVGANSYNEQFF
TRBV19	TRBJ2-3	CASSTSPNTDTQYF
TRBV5-1	TRBJ1-1	CASSWIMGAEAFF
TRBV27	TRBJ2-7	CASSSATGGAYEQYF
TRBV29-1	TRBJ2-1	CSSTGAGFNEQFF
TRBV12-3/TRBV12-4	TRBJ2-4	CASGRGSAKNIQYF
TRBV20-1	TRBJ2-3	CSAREQTTDTQYF
TRBV20-1	TRBJ2-1	CSASLAGGPTNEQFF
TRBV10-3	TRBJ2-1	CAIARAGYNEQFF
TRBV7-9	TRBJ2-1	CASSHRGTSGGNEQFF
TRBV10-1	TRBJ2-6	CASSDPVSGANVLTF
TRBV27	TRBJ2-5	CASSLSPGGETQYF
TRBV4-1	TRBJ2-7	CASSQLDDSYEQYF
TRBV9	TRBJ2-7	CASSVAGQDYEQYF
TRBV4-1	TRBJ2-3	CARRLAGLTDTQYF
TRBV6-1	TRBJ1-1	CASSEADRVEAFF
TRBV12-3/TRBV12-4	TRBJ2-1	CASLWGLGYNEQFF
TRBV5-1	TRBJ2-1	CASSPDPGQGLIYEQFF
TRBV10-3	TRBJ1-4	CAISESATNEKLFF
TRBV30	TRBJ2-2	CAWSRWNTGELFF
TRBV7-2	TRBJ2-6	CASSPTNVLTF
TRBV2	TRBJ2-5	CASTERLDETQYF
TRBV12-3/TRBV12-4	TRBJ2-1	CASSLPSGTRTNEQFF